The source of this T cell receptor beta chain is a study of blood T cell repertoires in COVID-19. Study information: The United States, Italy and Spain supplied acute and convalescent COVID-19 samples. The analysed material was cDNA or gDNA that came from T cells, B-cell-depleted T cells, or PBMCs.

In the study's own analysis: The assay estimated nucleated cells by amplifying reference gene primers. The data were produced by immunoSEQ multiplex PCR, yet TCRdb's version contains in-frame clones alone and is incomplete. That table gives V, J and clone size, and the DNA gave D and trimming. The sample yields around 130,000 clones, around four fifths seen once. The CDR3 loop spans 12 amino acids. The V segment lost 8 bases and the J segment 3 bases; nucleotides outside the gene matches: 3. Germline assignment: CDR1 LGHDT and CDR2 YNNKEL (reference sequence). The receptor's source is a human donor in a cohort sampled during active COVID-19. This chain uses TRBV3-1 (or the pseudogene TRBV3-2) with TRBJ2-5, with 7 bases fitting TRBD2. The sample was peripheral blood. CDR3 DNA sequence: TGTGCCAGCGGGAGGGATGAAGAGACCCAGTACTTC. Protein product: CASGRDEETQYF.